A single sample gave rise to the 20 T cell receptor beta chains below, sequenced in a study of graft-versus-host responses after intestinal transplantation. Here immunoSEQ multiplex PCR was the method, and the copy in TCRdb shows in-frame clones only, minus some. The data hold 65,000 to 90,000 clones, with roughly nine tenths observed a single time. Antigens of these TCRs are unknown. Here the sequenced sample was unstimulated CD8+ T cells sorted from spleen or lymph node cells, taken before intestinal transplant. These TCRs come from a human donor who received an intestinal transplant.

This rearrangement joins TRBV27 to TRBJ2-5, with a possible D match to TRBD2 (6 bases). TRBJ2-7 explains the end of the DNA better; the J call may be wrong. CDR3 length: 14 residues. Germline loops: CDR1 MNHEY, CDR2 SMNVEV (reference sequence). The CDR3 spells CASSPGLSGYEQYF. The CDR3 nucleotides are TGTGCCAGCAGTCCCGGACTATCCGGCTACGAGCAGTACTTC.

The rearrangement joins TRBV30 to TRBJ2-7; D possibly corresponds to TRBD2 (5 bases). Trimming cost V 0 bases and J 3 bases, with 12 bases left between them. Germline CDR1 is GTSNPN and CDR2 is SVGIG (reference sequence). CDR3 length equals 14 residues. As DNA, the CDR3 is TGTGCCTGGAGTGTTCATGCGGGCGGCTACGAGCAGTACTTC. Amino acid sequence: CAWSVHAGGYEQYF.

The rearrangement links TRBV5-1 to TRBJ1-1; D unresolved. V was pared by 0 bases and J by 0 bases, with 6 bases between. The CDR3 runs to 14 residues. Germline V lookup: CDR1 SGHRS, CDR2 YFSETQ. The CDR3 sequence: CASSLGHMNTEAFF. The DNA for the CDR3 is TGCGCCAGCAGCTTGGGACACATGAACACTGAAGCTTTCTTT.

The V and J genes are TRBV5-8 and TRBJ2-1; the match to TRBD1 covers 7 bases. The trim removed 2 bases at V and 0 bases at J, leaving 8 bases unmatched. CDR3 length: 17 residues. Germline CDR1 is SGHTS and CDR2 is YDEGEE. The CDR3 DNA follows: TGTGCCAGCAGCTTACGAGGGGGACAGAGCTCCTACAATGAGCAGTTCTTC. Amino acid sequence: CASSLRGGQSSYNEQFF.

The chain combines TRBV18 with TRBJ2-7; D uncertain. The V gene's germline CDR1 is KGHSH and CDR2 LQKENI. This CDR3 is built from 16 residues. Trimming pared 6 bases from V and 0 bases from J, leaving 18 bases between. The CDR3 coding sequence is TGTGCCAGCTCTATCCTGCCCAGGTCTTTCTCCTACGAGCAGTACTTC. This gives the protein CASSILPRSFSYEQYF.

The rearrangement joins TRBV6-1 to TRBJ2-2, with 8 bases matching TRBD1. The CDR3 spans 15 residues. Germline values: CDR1 MNHNS, CDR2 SASEGT. Trimming cost V 6 bases and J 3 bases; bases outside gene matches: 6. The CDR3 here is CASRARGPDTGELFF. The CDR3, as DNA: TGTGCCAGCAGAGCCAGGGGGCCCGACACCGGGGAGCTGTTTTTT.

The gene calls are TRBV27 and TRBJ1-1; weak D call: TRBD1 (6 bases). This CDR3 is 13 amino acids long. Germline V gives CDR1 MNHEY, CDR2 SMNVEV (reference sequence). With 7 bases removed from V and 4 bases from J, the gap between germline ends came to 13 bases. The CDR3 sequence is CASKGGGPTEAFF. The CDR3 DNA follows: TGTGCCAGCAAAGGGGGGGGCCCCACTGAAGCTTTCTTT.

This rearrangement joins TRBV15 to TRBJ2-7, with TRBD1 identical over 7 bases. V shed 2 bases and J 0 bases; nucleotides not matched to a gene: 13. This CDR3 has 18 amino acids. Germline V gene data show CDR1 as LNHNV and CDR2 as YYDKDF (reference sequence). CDR3 in amino acids: CATSRSDRATQSSYEQYF. The DNA for the CDR3 is TGTGCCACCAGCAGATCCGACAGGGCGACCCAGAGCTCCTACGAGCAGTACTTC.

In nucleotides, the CDR3 is TGTGCCAGCCCCCCCCATAGCGGGGTCTACAATGAGCAGTTCTTC. Translating gives CASPPHSGVYNEQFF. The chain has TRBV6-1 and TRBJ2-1, with TRBD2 matching over 8 bases. The CDR3 loop spans 15 amino acids. The germline V gene encodes CDR1 MNHNS and CDR2 SASEGT. Trimming at V came to 8 bases and at J to 3 bases, leaving 9 bases not matched to a gene.

The chain carries TRBV7-2 and TRBJ1-5; 8 bases line up with TRBD1. This CDR3 spans 19 amino acids. With 3 bases clipped from V and 0 bases from J, the junction kept 13 bases outside the gene matches. The germline V gene encodes CDR1 SGHTA and CDR2 FQGNSA. The CDR3 nucleotides read TGTGCCAGCAGCTTTACCGGGACAGGAGATACTTATAGCAATCAGCCCCAGCATTTT. It encodes CASSFTGTGDTYSNQPQHF.

The V and J genes are TRBV11-2 and TRBJ2-7; possibly TRBD2 for D (5 bases). Trimming pared 5 bases from V and 4 bases from J, leaving 9 bases between. This CDR3 contains 12 residues. Germline loops: CDR1 SGHAT, CDR2 FQNNGV. The CDR3 region has the DNA TGTGCCAGCAGCCCTCCGGGGTACGAGCAGTACTTC. It codes for CASSPPGYEQYF.

This chain joins TRBV6-1 and TRBJ2-3, with D maybe TRBD1 (5 bases). The CDR3 is made up of 15 amino acids. Germline lookup yields CDR1 MNHNS and CDR2 SASEGT. V dropped 2 bases and J dropped 1 base, with 10 bases sitting between them. This chain's CDR3 is CASSELVRGTDTQYF. DNA of the CDR3: TGTGCCAGCAGTGAATTGGTCAGGGGCACAGATACGCAGTATTTT.

This sequence joins TRBV4-1 and TRBJ1-6; possibly TRBD1 for D (5 bases). Germline V gene lookup returns CDR1 MGHRA and CDR2 YSYEKL. Trimming cost V 0 bases and J 3 bases, with 12 bases left between them. The CDR3 is made up of 17 amino acids. Written as DNA, the CDR3 is TGCGCCAGCAGCCAAGATCACAGGCAGAACTATAATTCACCCCTCCACTTT. Translation gives CASSQDHRQNYNSPLHF.

The chain is built from TRBV10-3 and TRBJ2-3, with 7 bases aligning to TRBD2. The CDR3 is 15 amino acids. Germline assignment: CDR1 ENHRY and CDR2 SYGVKD. Germline trimming cut 2 bases from V and 5 bases from J; bases unmatched to any gene: 7. CDR3 sequence reads: CAISEPGTTVDTQYF. The CDR3 DNA reads TGTGCCATCAGTGAGCCCGGGACTACGGTAGATACGCAGTATTTT.

The chain has TRBV7-9 and TRBJ2-1; D remains ambiguous. The CDR3 covers 16 residues. The germline gives CDR1 SEHNR, CDR2 FQNEAQ (reference sequence). V lost 1 base and J 0 bases, leaving 10 bases between the germline ends. The CDR3 loop is CASSLGGASSYNEQFF. The CDR3 DNA sequence: TGTGCCAGCAGCTTAGGCGGCGCCAGCTCCTACAATGAGCAGTTCTTC. The entire variable domain, with the rest obtained from reference TRBV7-9 and TRBJ2-1, is as follows: DTGVSQNPRHKITKRGQNVTFRCDPISEHNRLYWYRQTLGQGPEFLTYFQNEAQLEKSRLLSDRFSAERPKGSFSTLEIQRTEQGDSAMYLCASSLGGASSYNEQFFGPGTRLTVL.

This clone was seen only once. This chain connects TRBV6-1 to TRBJ2-7; TRBD2 is a possible D gene (5 bases). The germline V gene encodes CDR1 MNHNS and CDR2 SASEGT. Trimming removed 6 bases at V and 2 bases at J, with 17 bases between. The CDR3 extends over 15 amino acids. The CDR3 spells CASSPGYSATYEQYF. DNA of the CDR3: TGTGCCAGCAGCCCGGGGTACTCGGCAACCTACGAGCAGTACTTC.

V usage is TRBV7-8 and J usage is TRBJ1-5; D ambiguous. Germline V gives CDR1 SGHVS, CDR2 FQNEAQ. Deletions cut 5 bases from V and 3 bases from J, with 17 bases between. CDR3 length: 16 amino acids. The CDR3 region is CASSQVSGVSNQPQHF. CDR3 nucleotides: TGTGCCAGCAGCCAGGTATCCGGGGTGTCCAATCAGCCCCAGCATTTT.

This clone was recorded once. This rearrangement joins TRBV5-6 to TRBJ2-7, with D tentatively TRBD1 (5 bases). The ends were cut back, 0 bases at V and 5 bases at J, with 9 bases in the middle. There are 13 residues in the CDR3. The V gene's germline CDR1 is SGHDT and CDR2 YYEEEE. DNA for the CDR3: TGTGCCAGCAGCTTGGCAGGACATCACGAGCAGTACTTC. Its protein is CASSLAGHHEQYF.

The chain recombines TRBV9 with TRBJ2-1; a weak D match, TRBD1 (5 bases). Trimming cost V 0 bases and J 8 bases, with 12 bases left between them. Germline-derived CDR1 and CDR2 are SGDLS and YYNGEE. This CDR3 contains 14 residues. As DNA, the CDR3 is TGTGCCAGCAGCGTAGGTGGGGCGTGGGATGAGCAGTTCTTC. This codes for CASSVGGAWDEQFF.

The CDR3 sequence: CASSEGEGSTGANVLTF. The CDR3 bases are TGTGCCAGCAGTGAGGGGGAGGGTTCCACTGGGGCCAACGTCCTGACTTTC. The chain has TRBV6-1 and TRBJ2-6; 7 positions agree with TRBD2. V trimming: 3 bases; J trimming: 2 bases; junction bases outside the gene matches: 7. Germline V gene lookup returns CDR1 MNHNS and CDR2 SASEGT. The CDR3 is 17 amino acids.